Following are 18 T cell receptor beta chains from one sample sequenced in a study of blood T cells in healthy people across ages. Sample-barcoded 5' priming and a J-beta primer mix drove a second PCR of about 7 to 11 cycles. MiXCR, run by TCRdb on the 5' RACE reads, gives a single entry per CDR3 protein. The table records 2 million or so distinct CDR3 sequences, less than 50% of them present only once. What was sequenced was blood. Source of these receptors: a woman in her 40s in good health.

This chain connects TRBV7-9 to TRBJ1-1; a possible D gene is TRBD1 (5 bases). V shed 8 bases and J shed 8 bases, with 12 bases lying between them. The CDR3 has 11 amino acids. The germline V gene has CDR1 SEHNR and CDR2 FQNEAQ (reference sequence). The CDR3 DNA sequence: TGTGCCAGCGCGGTGGGGCGAGAAGCTTTCTTT. Protein sequence: CASAVGREAFF. The full variable domain, completed using reference TRBV7-9 and TRBJ1-1, is DTGVSQNPRHKITKRGQNVTFRCDPISEHNRLYWYRQTLGQGPEFLTYFQNEAQLEKSRLLSDRFSAERPKGSFSTLEIQRTEQGDSAMYLCASAVGREAFFGQGTRLTVV.

This clonotype was counted between two and nine times. This sequence joins TRBV6-2 or TRBV6-3 and TRBJ2-1, with TRBD2 matching 11 bases. The CDR3 length is 15 residues. Per germline, CDR1 MNHEY and CDR2 SVGEGT. J gave up 9 bases and V 7 bases, and 11 bases lay outside the gene matches. CDR3 protein: CASKKTSGVYGEQFF. For the CDR3, the DNA is TGTGCCAGCAAAAAGACTAGCGGGGTTTATGGTGAGCAGTTCTTC.

The rearrangement joins TRBV6-2 or TRBV6-3 to TRBJ2-7; 9 positions agree with TRBD2. Germline CDR1 MNHEY, CDR2 SVGEGT. V trimming: 3 bases; J trimming: 1 base; junction bases outside the gene matches: 4. This CDR3 has 15 residues. The CDR3 sequence: CASSYPSGESYEQYF. CDR3 nucleotide sequence: TGTGCCAGCAGTTATCCTAGCGGGGAATCCTACGAGCAGTACTTC.

V and J are TRBV28 and TRBJ1-2; D might be TRBD1 (5 bases). V dropped 5 bases and J dropped 4 bases, with 14 bases sitting between them. In germline, CDR1 is MDHEN, CDR2 SYDVKM. The length of the CDR3 is 14 residues. The CDR3 loop reads CASSRPGTAYGYTF. CDR3 bases: TGTGCCAGCAGTCGTCCCGGGACGGCCTATGGCTACACCTTC.

This clonotype has more than one count but fewer than ten. J is TRBJ2-7 and V is TRBV7-2; 7 bases align to TRBD1. The CDR3 runs to 17 residues. Germline-derived CDR1 and CDR2 are SGHTA and FQGNSA. V was clipped by 3 bases and J by 3 bases; unmatched bases: 14. The CDR3 DNA reads TGTGCCAGCAGCTTTAGATCCGAGACAGGGACAAACTACGAGCAGTACTTC. Its protein is CASSFRSETGTNYEQYF.

A few counts support this clonotype. V is TRBV7-2 and J is TRBJ1-5; D is unclear. This CDR3 contains 14 residues. Germline CDR1 reads SGHTA; CDR2 reads FQGNSA. V lost 1 base to trimming and J lost 5 bases, with 9 bases between them. CDR3: CASSLDGSYQPQHF. CDR3 coding DNA: TGTGCCAGCAGCTTAGACGGCAGTTATCAGCCCCAGCATTTT.

This rearrangement joins TRBV24-1 to TRBJ2-3; D possibly uses TRBD1 or TRBD2 (6 bases each). The CDR3 contains 16 residues. Germline CDR1 and CDR2: KGHDR and SFDVKD. The ends were cut back, 4 bases at V and 2 bases at J, with 15 bases in the middle. CDR3: CATSDLTGGLTDTQYF. The CDR3 DNA reads TGTGCCACCAGTGACCTAACCGGGGGCCTCACAGATACGCAGTATTTT.

The CDR3 sequence: CASSGWGDVTDTQYF. CDR3 DNA: TGCGCCAGCAGCGGGTGGGGGGATGTAACAGATACGCAGTATTTT. The chain is built from TRBV5-1 and TRBJ2-3; the D gene is possibly TRBD2 (6 bases). The CDR3 runs to 15 residues. Germline lookup yields CDR1 SGHRS and CDR2 YFSETQ. Trimming cost V 4 bases and J 3 bases, with 15 bases left between them.

V and J are TRBV27 and TRBJ2-5; no clear D. This CDR3 has 14 residues. CDR1 is MNHEY and CDR2 is SMNVEV in the germline V gene (reference sequence). V dropped 8 bases and J dropped 11 bases, with 24 bases sitting between them. The CDR3 DNA reads as TGTGCCAGCCGCCCTGAGGCCCGGGCCGGTGAGCAGTACTTC. It encodes CASRPEARAGEQYF.

The chain uses TRBV7-2 and TRBJ1-3; D gene unclear. V lost 5 bases, J lost 0 bases, and 5 bases lay in between. The CDR3 covers 13 residues. Germline V gives CDR1 SGHTA, CDR2 FQGNSA. Here the CDR3 reads CASSVPSGNTIYF. CDR3 DNA sequence: TGTGCCAGCAGCGTCCCCTCTGGAAACACCATATATTTT.

V gene TRBV20-1 combines with J gene TRBJ1-1, with 9 bases that match TRBD1. Germline V lookup: CDR1 DFQATT, CDR2 SNEGSKA (reference sequence). The CDR3 extends over 13 amino acids. With 4 bases clipped from V and 7 bases from J, the junction kept 7 bases outside the gene matches. The chain's CDR3 is CSAKRTGVGEAFF. The CDR3 coding sequence is TGCAGTGCTAAGAGGACAGGGGTCGGTGAAGCTTTCTTT.

The V gene is TRBV6-2 or TRBV6-3, the J gene TRBJ2-3; 11 bases align to TRBD1. V lost 4 bases and J lost 3; bases outside the gene matches: 9. The CDR3 has 17 amino acids. Per the germline V gene, CDR1 is MNHEY and CDR2 is SVGEGT. CDR3 loop: CASSWDRGLRRTDTQYF. CDR3 bases: TGTGCCAGCAGTTGGGACAGGGGGTTGCGGCGGACAGATACGCAGTATTTT.

This clonotype was seen ten or more times. The chain employs TRBV27 and TRBJ2-4; D possibly corresponds to TRBD1 (5 bases). V was cut by 6 bases and J by 0 bases, with 9 bases left in between. Germline CDR1 reads MNHEY; CDR2 reads SMNVEV (reference sequence). The CDR3 covers 14 residues. The CDR3 sequence: CASSLTVAKNIQYF. The CDR3 bases are TGTGCCAGCAGCTTGACAGTAGCCAAAAACATTCAGTACTTC.

This chain connects TRBV20-1 to TRBJ2-1; 11 bases match TRBD1. Germline V gene data show CDR1 as DFQATT and CDR2 as SNEGSKA (reference sequence). Trimming cost V 3 bases and J 9 bases; bases outside gene matches: 10. CDR3 size: 15 residues. CDR3 bases: TGCAGTGCTAGTCTTGTGGACAGGGGGCTGGGTGAGCAGTTCTTC. Translating gives CSASLVDRGLGEQFF.

This clonotype was observed a handful of times. V is TRBV12-3 or TRBV12-4 and J is TRBJ2-2, with D unresolved. The V end lost 6 bases, the J end lost 6 bases, and 8 bases lay between the germline ends. The CDR3 runs to 12 residues. The CDR3 DNA follows: TGTGCCAGCAGAAACCGGGCCGGGGAGCTGTTTTTT. This sequence encodes CASRNRAGELFF.

This clonotype was picked up a small number of times. The J gene is TRBJ2-5, the V gene TRBV5-1; 7 bases match TRBD2. The CDR3 extends over 16 amino acids. The germline CDR1 and CDR2 sequences are SGHRS and YFSETQ. J was trimmed by 5 bases and V by 4 bases; bases with no gene match: 14. CDR3 amino acids: CASSPGLTSTAETQYF. The DNA of the CDR3 is TGCGCCAGCAGCCCGGGACTAACATCGACCGCTGAGACCCAGTACTTC. The variable domain in full, with the rest retrieved from reference TRBV5-1 and TRBJ2-5, is KAGVTQTPRYLIKTRGQQVTLSCSPISGHRSVSWYQQTPGQGLQFLFEYFSETQRNKGNFPGRFSGRQFSNSRSEMNVSTLELGDSALYLCASSPGLTSTAETQYFGPGTRLLVL.

In its sample, this clonotype was seen a few times. The chain couples TRBV7-2 to TRBJ2-7; 12 bases map to TRBD2. This CDR3 comprises 15 residues. V gave up 3 bases and J gave up 5 bases; unmatched junction bases: 5. Germline CDR1 SGHTA, CDR2 FQGNSA. CDR3 in DNA: TGTGCCAGCAGCTTGCTAGCGGGGGGGCACCACGAGCAGTACTTC. Translating it yields CASSLLAGGHHEQYF.

Only a few counts were recorded for this clonotype. The chain uses TRBV14 and TRBJ2-5; 8 positions agree with TRBD2. Germline V gene sequence: CDR1 SGHDN, CDR2 FVKESK. After removal of 1 base from V and 2 bases from J, the junction contained 6 bases not matched to a gene. The CDR3 extends over 16 amino acids. CDR3 amino acids: CASSQGRGGRQETQYF. CDR3 DNA: TGTGCCAGCAGCCAAGGCCGGGGGGGCCGTCAAGAGACCCAGTACTTC.